Here is one TCR beta chain with its context. This sample stems from a study of blood T cell repertoires in COVID-19. Whole-study context: T cells, B-cell-depleted T cells, or PBMCs provided the cDNA or gDNA that served as material.

Original analysis: Researchers report that nucleated cell counts were estimated from reference gene primer amplification. Sequencing used immunoSEQ multiplex PCR; TCRdb keeps in-frame clones, though not all of them. V, J and clone size are taken as reported in that table, and D and trimming were inferred from the DNA itself. Here the sample spans roughly 180,000 clones, approximately 85% being singletons. Trimming removed 3 bases from V and 0 bases from J, with 17 bases in between. This CDR3 is built from 17 residues. Germline loops: CDR1 WNHNN, CDR2 SYGVQD (reference sequence). Cohorts were based on clinical histories the participants reported.

This TCR was sampled from a man in his forties who had recovered from COVID-19. The rearrangement joins TRBV10-1 to TRBJ1-1; D perhaps matches TRBD1 (5 bases). Sequenced input: PBMCs or T cells enriched from blood (not recorded which). The CDR3 sequence: CASSDYNLEGLNTEAFF. The CDR3, as DNA: TGCGCCAGCAGTGACTATAATCTGGAGGGGTTGAACACTGAAGCTTTCTTT.